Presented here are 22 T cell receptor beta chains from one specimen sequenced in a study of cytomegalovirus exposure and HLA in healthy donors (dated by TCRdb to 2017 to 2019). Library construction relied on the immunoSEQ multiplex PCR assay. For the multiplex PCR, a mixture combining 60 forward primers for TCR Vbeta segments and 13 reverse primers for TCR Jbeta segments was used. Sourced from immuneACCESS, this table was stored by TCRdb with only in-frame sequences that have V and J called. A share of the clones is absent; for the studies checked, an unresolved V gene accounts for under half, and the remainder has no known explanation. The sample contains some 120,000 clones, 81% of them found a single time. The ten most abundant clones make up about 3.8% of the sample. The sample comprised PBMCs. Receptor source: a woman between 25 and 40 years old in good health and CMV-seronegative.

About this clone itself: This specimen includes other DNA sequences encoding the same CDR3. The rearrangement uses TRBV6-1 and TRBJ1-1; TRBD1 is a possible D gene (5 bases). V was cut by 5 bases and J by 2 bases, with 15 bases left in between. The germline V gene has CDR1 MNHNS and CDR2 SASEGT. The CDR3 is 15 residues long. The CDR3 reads CASSSGTGGNTEAFF. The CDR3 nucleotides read TGTGCCAGCAGTTCAGGGACCGGGGGAAACACTGAAGCTTTCTTT.

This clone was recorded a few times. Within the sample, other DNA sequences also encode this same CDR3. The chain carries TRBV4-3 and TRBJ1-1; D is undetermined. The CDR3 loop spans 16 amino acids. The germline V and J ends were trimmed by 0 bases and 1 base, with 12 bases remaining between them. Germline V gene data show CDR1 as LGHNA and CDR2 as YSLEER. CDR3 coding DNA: TGCGCCAGCAGCCAAGAAGGCGGGGTTCAGAACACTGAAGCTTTCTTT. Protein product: CASSQEGGVQNTEAFF.

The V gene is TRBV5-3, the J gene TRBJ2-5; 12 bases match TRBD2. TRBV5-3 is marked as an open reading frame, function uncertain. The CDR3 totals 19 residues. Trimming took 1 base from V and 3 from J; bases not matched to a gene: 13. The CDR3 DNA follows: TGTGCCAGAAGCTTGCAAGGACAACTAGCGGGAGGAGGGGAAGAGACCCAGTACTTC. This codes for CARSLQGQLAGGGEETQYF.

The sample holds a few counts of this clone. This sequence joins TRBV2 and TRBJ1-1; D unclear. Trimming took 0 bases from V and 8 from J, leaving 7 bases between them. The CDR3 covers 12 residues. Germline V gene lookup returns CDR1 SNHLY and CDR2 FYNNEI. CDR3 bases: TGTGCCAGCAGTGAAGCGGCGGGCGAAGCTTTCTTT. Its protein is CASSEAAGEAFF.

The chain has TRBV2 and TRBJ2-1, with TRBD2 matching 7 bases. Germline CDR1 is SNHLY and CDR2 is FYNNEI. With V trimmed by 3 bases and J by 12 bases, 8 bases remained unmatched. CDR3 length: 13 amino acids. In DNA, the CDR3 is TGTGCCAGCAGTGACCGGGCGGGAGCCGGGCAGTTCTTC. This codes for CASSDRAGAGQFF.

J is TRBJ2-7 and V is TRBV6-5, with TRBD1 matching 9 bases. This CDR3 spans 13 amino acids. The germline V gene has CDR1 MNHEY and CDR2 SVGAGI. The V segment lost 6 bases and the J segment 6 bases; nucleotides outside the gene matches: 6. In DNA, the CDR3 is TGTGCCAGCAGCTCGGGACAGGGAGGCGAGCAGTACTTC. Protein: CASSSGQGGEQYF.

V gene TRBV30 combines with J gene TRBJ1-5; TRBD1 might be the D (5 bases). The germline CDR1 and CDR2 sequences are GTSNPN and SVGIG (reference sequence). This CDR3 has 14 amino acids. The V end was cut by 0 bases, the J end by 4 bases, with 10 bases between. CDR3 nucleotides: TGTGCCTGGAGTGTAGGGGCGGGAAATCAGCCCCAGCATTTT. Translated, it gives CAWSVGAGNQPQHF. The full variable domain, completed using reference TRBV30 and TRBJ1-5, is SQTIHQWPATLVQPVGSPLSLECTVEGTSNPNLYWYRQAAGRGLQLLFYSVGIGQISSEVPQNLSASRPQDRQFILSSKKLLLSDSGFYLCAWSVGAGNQPQHFGDGTRLSIL.

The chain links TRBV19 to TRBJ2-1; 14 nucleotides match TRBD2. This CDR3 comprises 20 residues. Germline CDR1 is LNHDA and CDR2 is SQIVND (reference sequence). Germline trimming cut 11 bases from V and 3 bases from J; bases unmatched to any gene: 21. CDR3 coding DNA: TGTGCCCGAAACTTAGCGGGACTAGCGGGAGAGAGGAATGACTACAATGAGCAGTTCTTC. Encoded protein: CARNLAGLAGERNDYNEQFF.

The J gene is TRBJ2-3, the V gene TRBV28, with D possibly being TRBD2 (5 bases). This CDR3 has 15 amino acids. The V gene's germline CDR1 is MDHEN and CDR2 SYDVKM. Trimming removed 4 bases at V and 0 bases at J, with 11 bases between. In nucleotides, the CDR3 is TGTGCCAGCAGTTCTCCCGGGGAGAGCACAGATACGCAGTATTTT. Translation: CASSSPGESTDTQYF.

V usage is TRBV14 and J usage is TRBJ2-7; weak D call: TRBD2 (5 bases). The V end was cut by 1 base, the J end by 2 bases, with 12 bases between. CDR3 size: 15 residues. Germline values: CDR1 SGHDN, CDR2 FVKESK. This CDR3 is CASSQGWAGTYEQYF. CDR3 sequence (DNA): TGTGCCAGCAGCCAAGGTTGGGCCGGGACCTACGAGCAGTACTTC.

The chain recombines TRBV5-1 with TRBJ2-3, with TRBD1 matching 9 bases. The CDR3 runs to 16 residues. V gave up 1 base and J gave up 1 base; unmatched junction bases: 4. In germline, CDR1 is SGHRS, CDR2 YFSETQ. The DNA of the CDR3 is TGCGCCAGCAGCTTGTCGTGGGACAGGGGCACAGATACGCAGTATTTT. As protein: CASSLSWDRGTDTQYF.

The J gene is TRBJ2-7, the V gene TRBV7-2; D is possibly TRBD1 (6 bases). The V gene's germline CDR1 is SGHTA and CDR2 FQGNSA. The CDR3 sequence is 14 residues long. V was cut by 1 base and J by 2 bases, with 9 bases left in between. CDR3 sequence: CASSLEGTTYEQYF. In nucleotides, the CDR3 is TGTGCCAGCAGCTTAGAGGGGACAACCTACGAGCAGTACTTC.

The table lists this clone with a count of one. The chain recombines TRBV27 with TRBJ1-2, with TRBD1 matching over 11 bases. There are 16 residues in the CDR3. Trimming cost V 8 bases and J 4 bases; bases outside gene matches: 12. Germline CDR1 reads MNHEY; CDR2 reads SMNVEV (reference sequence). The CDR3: CASGPGQGARRYGYTF. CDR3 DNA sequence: TGTGCCAGCGGTCCCGGACAGGGGGCGAGGCGCTATGGCTACACCTTC.

As DNA, the CDR3 is TGTGCCAGCAGTTCGAGCCGGGACAGGGCCGATGAAGCTTTCTTT. Its protein product is CASSSSRDRADEAFF. This sequence joins TRBV28 and TRBJ1-1, with 9 bases identical to TRBD1. With 4 bases clipped from V and 7 bases from J, the junction kept 10 bases outside the gene matches. There are 15 residues in the CDR3. Germline V CDR1 and CDR2: MDHEN, SYDVKM.

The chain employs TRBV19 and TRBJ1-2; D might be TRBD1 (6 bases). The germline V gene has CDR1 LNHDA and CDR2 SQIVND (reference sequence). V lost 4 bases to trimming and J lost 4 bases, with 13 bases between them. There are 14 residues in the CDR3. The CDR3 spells CASSNPARGYGYTF. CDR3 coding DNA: TGTGCCAGTAGTAATCCGGCCAGGGGCTATGGCTACACCTTC.

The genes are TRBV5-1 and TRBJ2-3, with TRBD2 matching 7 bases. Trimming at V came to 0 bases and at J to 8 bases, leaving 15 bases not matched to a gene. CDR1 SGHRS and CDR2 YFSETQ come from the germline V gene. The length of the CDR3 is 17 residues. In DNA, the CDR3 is TGCGCCAGCAGCTTGGAGGCTAGCGGAACTAGGCCCCCTACGCAGTATTTT. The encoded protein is CASSLEASGTRPPTQYF.

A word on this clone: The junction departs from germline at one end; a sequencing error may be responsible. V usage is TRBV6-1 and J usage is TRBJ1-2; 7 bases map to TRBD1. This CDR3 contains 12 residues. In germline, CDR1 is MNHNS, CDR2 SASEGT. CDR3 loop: CASTQREGQLLF. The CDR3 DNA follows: TGTGCCAGCACCCAGCGGGAGGGACAGTTGCTGTTC.

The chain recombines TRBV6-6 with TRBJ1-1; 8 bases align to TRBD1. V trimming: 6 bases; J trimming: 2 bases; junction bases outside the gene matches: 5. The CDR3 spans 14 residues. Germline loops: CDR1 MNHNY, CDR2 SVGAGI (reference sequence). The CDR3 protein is CASSSGQDNTEAFF. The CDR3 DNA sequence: TGTGCCAGCAGCTCGGGACAGGATAACACTGAAGCTTTCTTT.

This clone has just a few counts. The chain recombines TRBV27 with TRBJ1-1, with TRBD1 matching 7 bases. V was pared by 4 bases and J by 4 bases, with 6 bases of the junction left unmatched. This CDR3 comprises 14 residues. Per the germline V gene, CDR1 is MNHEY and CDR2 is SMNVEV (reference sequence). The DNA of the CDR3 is TGTGCCAGCAGTTACGCAGGGGGAGGCACTGAAGCTTTCTTT. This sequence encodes CASSYAGGGTEAFF.

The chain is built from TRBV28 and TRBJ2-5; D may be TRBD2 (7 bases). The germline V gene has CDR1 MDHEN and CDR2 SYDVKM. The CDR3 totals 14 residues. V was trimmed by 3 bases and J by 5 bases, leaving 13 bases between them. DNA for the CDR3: TGTGCCAGCAGTTTTCAGGGGCGGGAGGAGACCCAGTACTTC. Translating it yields CASSFQGREETQYF.

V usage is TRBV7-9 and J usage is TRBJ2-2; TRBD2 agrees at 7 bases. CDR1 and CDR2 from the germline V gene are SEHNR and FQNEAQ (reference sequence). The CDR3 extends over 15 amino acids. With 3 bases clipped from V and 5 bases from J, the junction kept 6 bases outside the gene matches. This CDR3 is CASSFGGRGTGELFF. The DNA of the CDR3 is TGTGCCAGCAGCTTTGGCGGGAGAGGAACCGGGGAGCTGTTTTTT. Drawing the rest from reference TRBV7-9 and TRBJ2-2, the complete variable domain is DTGVSQNPRHKITKRGQNVTFRCDPISEHNRLYWYRQTLGQGPEFLTYFQNEAQLEKSRLLSDRFSAERPKGSFSTLEIQRTEQGDSAMYLCASSFGGRGTGELFFGEGSRLTVL.

The CDR3 loop reads CASSYDSGRGETQYF. CDR3 DNA: TGTGCCAGCAGTTACGACAGCGGGAGAGGGGAGACCCAGTACTTC. The chain has TRBV6-5 and TRBJ2-5; TRBD2 aligns across 8 bases. The CDR3 sequence is 15 residues long. The trim removed 2 bases at V and 5 bases at J, leaving 7 bases unmatched. The germline V gene encodes CDR1 MNHEY and CDR2 SVGAGI.